This record concerns one T cell receptor (beta chain) sequence. The V gene's germline CDR1 is LGHNA and CDR2 YNFKEQ. CDR3 size: 15 residues. V trimming: 1 base; J trimming: 3 bases; junction bases outside the gene matches: 4. Sequencing was performed with immunoSEQ multiplex PCR; in TCRdb, only in-frame clones are kept and a portion is missing. The sample lists about 2.4 million clones, 90% to 95% occurring once. The entry originates in a study of shared clonotypes between healthy human individuals. The sample taken for sequencing was naive CD4+ T cells from PBMCs. Described subset: CD45RA+ positively selected. The source is a man younger than 35 in good health. Some clones in this sample may be carry-over from other donors' samples. The gene calls are TRBV4-2 and TRBJ2-5, with 8 bases matching TRBD2. In nucleotides, the CDR3 is TGTGCCAGCAGCCAAGGCCGGGGGGGGGAAGAGACCCAGTACTTC. This translates into CASSQGRGGEETQYF.